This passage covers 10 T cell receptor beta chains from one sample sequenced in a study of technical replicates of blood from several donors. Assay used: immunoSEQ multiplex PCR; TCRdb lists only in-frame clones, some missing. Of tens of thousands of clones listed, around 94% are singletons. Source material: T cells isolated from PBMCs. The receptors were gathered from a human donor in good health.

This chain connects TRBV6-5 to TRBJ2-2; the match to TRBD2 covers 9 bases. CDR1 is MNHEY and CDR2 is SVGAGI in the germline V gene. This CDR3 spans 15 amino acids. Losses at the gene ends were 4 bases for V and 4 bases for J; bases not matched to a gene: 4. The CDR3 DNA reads TGTGCCAGCAGTTTTAGCGGGAGCGGCACCGGGGAGCTGTTTTTT. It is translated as CASSFSGSGTGELFF.

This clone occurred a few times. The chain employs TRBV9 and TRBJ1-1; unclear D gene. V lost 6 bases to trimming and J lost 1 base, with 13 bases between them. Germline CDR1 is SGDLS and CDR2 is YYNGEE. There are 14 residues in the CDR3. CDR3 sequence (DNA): TGTGCCAGCACCGAACTAGACTGGAACACTGAAGCTTTCTTT. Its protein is CASTELDWNTEAFF.

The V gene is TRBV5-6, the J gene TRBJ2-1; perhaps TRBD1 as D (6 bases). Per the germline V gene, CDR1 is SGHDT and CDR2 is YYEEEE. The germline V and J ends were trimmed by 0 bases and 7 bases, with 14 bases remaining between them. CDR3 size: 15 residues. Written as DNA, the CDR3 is TGTGCCAGCAGCTTGGGGGGGCTAGCTGCGAATGAGCAGTTCTTC. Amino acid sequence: CASSLGGLAANEQFF.

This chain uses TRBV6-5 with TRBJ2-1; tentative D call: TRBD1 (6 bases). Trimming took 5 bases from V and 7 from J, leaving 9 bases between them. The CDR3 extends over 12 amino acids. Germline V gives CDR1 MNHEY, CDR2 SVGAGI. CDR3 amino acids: CASSTTGNEQFF. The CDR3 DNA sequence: TGTGCCAGCAGTACTACAGGGAATGAGCAGTTCTTC.

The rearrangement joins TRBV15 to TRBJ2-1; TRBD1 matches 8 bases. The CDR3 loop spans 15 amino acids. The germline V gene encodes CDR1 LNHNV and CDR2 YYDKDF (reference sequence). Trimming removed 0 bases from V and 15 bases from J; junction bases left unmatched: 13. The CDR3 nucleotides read TGTGCCACCAGCAGAGAGGCCCAGGGGGCTAAAACTTTGTTCTTC. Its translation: CATSREAQGAKTLFF.

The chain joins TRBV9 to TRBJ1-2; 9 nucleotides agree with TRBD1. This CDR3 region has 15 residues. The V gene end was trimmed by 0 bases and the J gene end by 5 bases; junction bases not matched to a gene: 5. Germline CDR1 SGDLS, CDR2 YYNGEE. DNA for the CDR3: TGTGCCAGCAGCGTAGTTCGGACAGGGGCATATGGCTACACCTTC. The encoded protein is CASSVVRTGAYGYTF. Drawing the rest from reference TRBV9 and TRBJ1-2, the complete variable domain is DSGVTQTPKHLITATGQRVTLRCSPRSGDLSVYWYQQSLDQGLQFLIQYYNGEERAKGNILERFSAQQFPDLHSELNLSSLELGDSALYFCASSVVRTGAYGYTFGSGTRLTVV.

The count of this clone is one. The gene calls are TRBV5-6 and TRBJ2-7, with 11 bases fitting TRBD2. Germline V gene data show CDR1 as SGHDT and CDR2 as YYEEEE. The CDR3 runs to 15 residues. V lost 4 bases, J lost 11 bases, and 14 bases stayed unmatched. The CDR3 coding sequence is TGTGCCAGCAGCCTGGGGGGACTAGCGGCGTTAATAAAGTACTTC. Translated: CASSLGGLAALIKYF.

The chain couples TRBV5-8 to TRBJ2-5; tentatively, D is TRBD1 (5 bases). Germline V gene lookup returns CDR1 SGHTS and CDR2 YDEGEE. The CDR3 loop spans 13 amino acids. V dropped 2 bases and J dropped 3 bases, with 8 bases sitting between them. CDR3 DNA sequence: TGTGCCAGCAGCTTAGGGGAAAAAGAGACCCAGTACTTC. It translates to CASSLGEKETQYF.

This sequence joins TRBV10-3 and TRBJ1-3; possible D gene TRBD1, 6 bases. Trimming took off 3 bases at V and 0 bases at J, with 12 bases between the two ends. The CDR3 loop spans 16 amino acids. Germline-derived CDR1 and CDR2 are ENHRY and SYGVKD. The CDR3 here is CAISEGTSSSGNTIYF. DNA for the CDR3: TGTGCCATCAGTGAAGGGACATCGAGCTCTGGAAACACCATATATTTT.

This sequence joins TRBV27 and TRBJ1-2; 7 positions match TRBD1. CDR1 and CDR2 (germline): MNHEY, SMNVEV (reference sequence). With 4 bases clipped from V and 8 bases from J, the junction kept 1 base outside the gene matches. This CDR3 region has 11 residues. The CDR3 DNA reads TGTGCCAGCAGTTCCAGGGGGGGCTACACCTTC. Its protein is CASSSRGGYTF.